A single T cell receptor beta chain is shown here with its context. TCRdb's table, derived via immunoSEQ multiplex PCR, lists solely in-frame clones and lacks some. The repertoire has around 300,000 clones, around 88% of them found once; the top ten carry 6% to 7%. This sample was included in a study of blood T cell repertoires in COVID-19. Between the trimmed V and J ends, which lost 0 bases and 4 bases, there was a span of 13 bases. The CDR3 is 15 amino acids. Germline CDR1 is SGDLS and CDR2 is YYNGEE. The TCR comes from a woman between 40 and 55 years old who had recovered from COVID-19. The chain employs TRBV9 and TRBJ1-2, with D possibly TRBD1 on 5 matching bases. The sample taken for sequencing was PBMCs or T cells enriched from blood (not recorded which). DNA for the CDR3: TGTGCCAGCAGCGTAGACGGGACGGGAGTCTATGGCTACACCTTC. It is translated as CASSVDGTGVYGYTF.